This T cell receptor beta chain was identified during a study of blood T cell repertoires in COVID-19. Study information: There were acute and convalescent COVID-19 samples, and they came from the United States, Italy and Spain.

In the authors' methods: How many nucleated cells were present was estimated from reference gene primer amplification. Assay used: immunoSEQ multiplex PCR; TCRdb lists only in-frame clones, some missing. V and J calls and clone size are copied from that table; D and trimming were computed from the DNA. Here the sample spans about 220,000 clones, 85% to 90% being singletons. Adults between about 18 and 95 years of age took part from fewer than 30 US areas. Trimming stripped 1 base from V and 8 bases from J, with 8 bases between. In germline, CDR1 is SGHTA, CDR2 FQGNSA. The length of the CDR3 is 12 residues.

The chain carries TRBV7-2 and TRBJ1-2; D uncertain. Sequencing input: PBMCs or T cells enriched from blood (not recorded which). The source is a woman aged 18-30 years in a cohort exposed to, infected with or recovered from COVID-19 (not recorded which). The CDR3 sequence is CASSLDSTGYTF. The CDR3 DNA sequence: TGTGCCAGCAGCTTAGACAGTACCGGCTACACCTTC.